A selection of T cell receptor beta chains follows, all from one sample in a study of cytomegalovirus exposure and HLA in healthy donors. Data came from immunoSEQ multiplex PCR; TCRdb stores just in-frame clones and leaves some out. The repertoire holds 130,000 or so clones, approximately 89% seen once, with 6.7% in the top ten. Sequenced material: PBMCs. The receptors were gathered from a woman under 40 in good health and CMV-seropositive. CDR3s include the opening cysteine and the closing phenylalanine or tryptophan. D genes are given only for firm matches. Size is omitted from some rows. Given values are once, few, many or a class for expanded clones.

j_call clone_size d_call v_call cdr3_aa cdr3_nt
TRBJ1-2 . . TRBV4-1 CASSQGAGGYTF TGCGCCAGCAGCCAGGGGGCAGGTGGCTACACCTTC
TRBJ1-1 . . TRBV6-1 CASSEGAGWTNTEAFF TGTGCCAGCAGTGAAGGTGCAGGGTGGACGAACACTGAAGCTTTCTTT
TRBJ2-7 once . TRBV30 CAWSATSLGEQYF TGTGCCTGGAGTGCCACCTCTCTCGGCGAGCAGTACTTC
TRBJ2-7 . . TRBV6-6 CASSSDIYEQYF TGTGCCAGCAGTTCCGACATCTACGAGCAGTACTTC
TRBJ1-1 few . TRBV18 CASSPRISSLNTEAFF TGTGCCAGCTCACCACGGATCTCTAGCCTGAACACTGAAGCTTTCTTT
TRBJ1-5 . . TRBV7-9 CASSLGTGSNQPQHF TGTGCCAGCAGCTTAGGTACGGGGAGCAATCAGCCCCAGCATTTT
TRBJ2-2 . . TRBV19 CASRYGGTGELFF TGTGCCAGTAGATACGGGGGCACCGGGGAGCTGTTTTTT
TRBJ2-5 . TRBD2 TRBV5-1 CASSPGRGGFGETQYF TGCGCCAGCAGCCCTGGGCGCGGGGGGTTCGGAGAGACCCAGTACTTC
TRBJ1-2 few TRBD1 TRBV4-1 CASSQENGQGYGYTF TGCGCCAGCAGCCAAGAAAACGGACAGGGCTATGGCTACACCTTC
TRBJ1-1 . . TRBV7-9 CASSLEGLGGANTEAFF TGTGCCAGCAGCTTAGAGGGGCTGGGAGGGGCGAACACTGAAGCTTTCTTT
TRBJ1-4 . TRBD1 TRBV10-3 CAISESGGQRNEKLFF TGTGCCATCAGTGAGTCAGGGGGACAGAGAAATGAAAAACTGTTTTTT
TRBJ2-5 . TRBD2 TRBV11-2 CASSLLSGGLAETQYF TGTGCCAGCAGCTTACTTAGCGGGGGGTTGGCAGAGACCCAGTACTTC
TRBJ2-1 . . TRBV30 CAWTLGGSSSYNEQFF TGTGCCTGGACCCTTGGCGGGTCTAGCTCCTACAATGAGCAGTTCTTC
TRBJ1-6 few TRBD1 TRBV14 CASSHLYRGTLHF TGTGCCAGCAGCCACCTTTACAGGGGCACCCTCCACTTT
TRBJ1-2 . TRBD1 TRBV6-1 CASSDRDQGEYGYTF TGTGCCAGCAGTGACAGGGATCAGGGGGAATATGGCTACACCTTC
TRBJ2-1 . . TRBV29-1 CSVELEGAGAYNEQFF TGCAGCGTTGAATTGGAGGGTGCGGGGGCCTATAATGAGCAGTTCTTC
TRBJ1-4 . . TRBV4-1 CASSQEGRGEKLFF TGCGCCAGCAGCCAAGAAGGAAGGGGGGAAAAACTGTTTTTT
TRBJ1-4 . . TRBV4-1 CASSPGVNEKLFF TGCGCCAGCAGCCCCGGGGTTAATGAAAAACTGTTTTTT
TRBJ1-1 . TRBD1 TRBV2 CASSLTGETEAFF TGTGCCAGCAGCCTGACAGGGGAAACTGAAGCTTTCTTT
TRBJ2-1 . . TRBV7-3 CASSLAVGGGYNEQFF TGTGCCAGCAGCTTAGCTGTGGGAGGTGGCTACAATGAGCAGTTCTTC
TRBJ2-3 . TRBD2 TRBV18 CASSLGTSGSGADTQYF TGTGCCAGCTCACTCGGGACTAGCGGGAGTGGTGCAGATACGCAGTATTTT
TRBJ1-4 . . TRBV6-1 CASSEARGIGEKLFF TGTGCCAGCAGTGAAGCGCGGGGCATAGGGGAAAAACTGTTTTTT
TRBJ2-7 medium-sized TRBD2 TRBV6-5 CASSTSSGREYEQYF TGTGCCAGCAGCACCTCTAGCGGGAGAGAATACGAGCAGTACTTC